Listed here are 9 T cell receptor beta chains from one sample, sequenced in a study of read filtering for tumor transcriptome and immune sequencing. Molecular barcoded adaptors covering alpha/delta and beta/gamma chains were used on 400 to 450 ng RNA. TCRdb independently ran MiXCR on the reads; one entry per CDR3 protein. The data contain about 46,000 distinct CDR3 sequences, roughly 20% of them singletons. Material: a population of CD138-negative cells sorted from bone marrow. These receptors were taken from a donor aged 40 or older with multiple myeloma.

This clonotype was seen at least ten times. The V call is TRBV7-2, the J call TRBJ2-7, with a possible D match to TRBD1 (6 bases). Trimming shortened V by 1 base and J by 3 bases, and 13 bases separated the two germline ends. The CDR3 spans 15 residues. From germline, CDR1 is SGHTA and CDR2 FQGNSA. CDR3 DNA: TGTGCCAGCAGCTTAGGGGCTGGACAGAACTACGAGCAGTACTTC. Amino acid sequence: CASSLGAGQNYEQYF.

A remark on this clonotype: The CDR3 ends on some other residue instead of the conserved phenylalanine or tryptophan, so this is likely a read error. The DNA is omitted, as the CDR3 cannot be located on it reliably, and the CDR3 follows TCRdb's listing. The CDR3: CASSLTSGRVGYRSNEQSL. V is TRBV28 and J is TRBJ2-1; the DNA was not compared with TRBD2, the D call given in the table. Germline V gives CDR1 MDHEN, CDR2 SYDVKM. The CDR3 is made up of 19 amino acids, end residues included.

V usage is TRBV6-2 or TRBV6-3 and J usage is TRBJ2-7, with 10 bases fitting TRBD2. This CDR3 has 16 residues. The junction had 10 bases not matched to a gene; V was cut back by 5 bases and J by 3 bases. Per germline, CDR1 MNHEY and CDR2 SVGEGT. CDR3 DNA sequence: TGTGCCAGCAGTGCGGACCCTAGCGGGAGCATCTACGAGCAGTACTTC. The encoded protein is CASSADPSGSIYEQYF.

This clonotype was counted ten times or more. An end of the junction differs from the germline gene, which may be a read error. The chain uses TRBV12-3 or TRBV12-4 and TRBJ1-1; 8 bases match TRBD1. The CDR3 spans 16 residues. DNA of the CDR3: TGTGCTAGCAGTTTCAGGGGGCGCGAAGCCACCACTGAAGCTTTCTTT. Translated, it gives CASSFRGREATTEAFF.

This clonotype was picked up many times. This chain links TRBV6-6 with TRBJ2-2, with D hard to call. Looked up from germline, CDR1 is MNHNY and CDR2 is SVGAGI (reference sequence). The CDR3 totals 16 residues. V lost 2 bases and J 2 bases, leaving 12 bases between the germline ends. The CDR3 loop reads CASSYRARENTGELFF. The CDR3 DNA follows: TGTGCCAGCAGTTACAGGGCGAGAGAAAACACCGGGGAGCTGTTTTTT.

This clonotype was found a few times. The chain links TRBV29-1 to TRBJ2-1; 8 nucleotides agree with TRBD2. Germline assignment: CDR1 SQVTM and CDR2 ANQGSEA. This CDR3 contains 15 residues. Trimming removed 6 bases from V and 9 bases from J; junction bases left unmatched: 16. The CDR3: CSVMYGLAIGGEQFF. CDR3 nucleotides: TGCAGCGTCATGTACGGACTAGCTATAGGGGGTGAGCAGTTCTTC.

Many counts were recorded for this clonotype. This chain uses TRBV4-3 with TRBJ1-1; D is ambiguous. This CDR3 has 15 residues. Germline V gene sequence: CDR1 LGHNA, CDR2 YSLEER. Trimming took off 1 base at V and 0 bases at J, with 9 bases between the two ends. The CDR3: CASSQVHGMNTEAFF. Written as DNA, the CDR3 is TGCGCCAGCAGCCAAGTACACGGGATGAACACTGAAGCTTTCTTT.

This clonotype was counted at least ten times. CDR3 amino acids: CASSPVSGLTDTQYF. The CDR3 region has the DNA TGTGCCAGCTCACCTGTCAGCGGACTCACAGATACGCAGTATTTT. The chain joins TRBV18 to TRBJ2-3; D is possibly TRBD2 (5 bases). The CDR3 extends over 15 amino acids. With 3 bases removed from V and 2 bases from J, the gap between germline ends came to 12 bases. The germline V gene has CDR1 KGHSH and CDR2 LQKENI.

This clonotype was seen ten or more times. The J gene is TRBJ2-3, the V gene TRBV6-5, with 9 bases matching TRBD1. J lost 8 bases, V lost 6 bases, and 3 bases had no gene match. This CDR3 is built from 12 residues. CDR1 and CDR2 from the germline V gene are MNHEY and SVGAGI. The CDR3 DNA follows: TGTGCCAGCAGACGGGGACAGGGTACGCAGTATTTT. Protein sequence: CASRRGQGTQYF.